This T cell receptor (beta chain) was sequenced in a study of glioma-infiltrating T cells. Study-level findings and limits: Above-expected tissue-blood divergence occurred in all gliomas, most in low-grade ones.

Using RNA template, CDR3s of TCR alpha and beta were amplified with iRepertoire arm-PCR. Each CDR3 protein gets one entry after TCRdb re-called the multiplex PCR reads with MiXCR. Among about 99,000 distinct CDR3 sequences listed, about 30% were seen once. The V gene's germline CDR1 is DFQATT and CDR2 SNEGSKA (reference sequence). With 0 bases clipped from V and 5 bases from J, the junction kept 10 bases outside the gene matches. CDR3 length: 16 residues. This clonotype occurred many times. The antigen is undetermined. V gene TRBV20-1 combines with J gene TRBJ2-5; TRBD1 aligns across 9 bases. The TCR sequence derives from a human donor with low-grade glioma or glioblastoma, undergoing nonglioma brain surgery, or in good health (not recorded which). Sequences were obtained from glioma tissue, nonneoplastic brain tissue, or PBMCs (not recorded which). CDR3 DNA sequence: TGCAGTGCTAGAGATCCGGGACAGGGATGGGGCGAGACCCAGTACTTC. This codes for CSARDPGQGWGETQYF.